Below, 20 T cell receptor beta chains from the same sample are listed, as sequenced in a study of T cell repertoires in cytomegalovirus infection. From the reads, TCRdb called clonotypes with MiXCR, one entry per CDR3 protein. This table has roughly 200,000 distinct CDR3 sequences, 35% to 40% appearing once. No antigen has been assigned to these receptors. Sequences were derived from CD8+ T cells from cultured PBMCs, sampled from culture after CMV antigen stimulation. The origin of the receptors is a human donor in good health (CMV status not recorded). Some clones in this sample may be carry-over from other donors' samples.

A few counts support this clonotype. The chain links TRBV29-1 to TRBJ1-4; the D is unclear. The CDR3 consists of 13 residues. Looked up from germline, CDR1 is SQVTM and CDR2 is ANQGSEA. The V end was cut by 7 bases, the J end by 13 bases, with 22 bases between. The CDR3 loop is CSAGRPTDGGLFF. The CDR3 nucleotides are TGCAGCGCCGGACGGCCTACGGACGGAGGACTGTTTTTT.

There are a few counts of this clonotype. The chain is built from TRBV19 and TRBJ1-1; 7 bases fit TRBD1. The ends lost 3 bases at V and 5 bases at J; junction bases unmatched: 9. Germline assignment: CDR1 LNHDA and CDR2 SQIVND (reference sequence). The CDR3 covers 15 residues. The CDR3 region has the DNA TGTGCCAGTAGTATGGGGGCAGGGGGAAGGACTGAAGCTTTCTTT. Translation: CASSMGAGGRTEAFF.

V gene TRBV7-3 combines with J gene TRBJ2-5; D ambiguous. This CDR3 is 14 amino acids long. In germline, CDR1 is SGHTA, CDR2 FQGTGA. The V end lost 4 bases, the J end lost 5 bases, and 14 bases lay between the germline ends. The CDR3 sequence is CASSSEYAPETQYF. CDR3 sequence (DNA): TGTGCCAGCAGCTCGGAATATGCTCCCGAGACCCAGTACTTC.

A few counts support this clonotype. This chain links TRBV7-8 with TRBJ2-2; D gene uncertain. Trimming pared 0 bases from V and 3 bases from J, leaving 11 bases between. The CDR3 contains 16 residues. Germline-derived CDR1 and CDR2 are SGHVS and FQNEAQ. The CDR3 DNA is TGTGCCAGCAGCTTAGCGCGCCGCTCCTACACCGGGGAGCTGTTTTTT. Encoded protein: CASSLARRSYTGELFF.

The chain employs TRBV7-6 and TRBJ2-7; D not resolved. Germline lookup yields CDR1 SGHVS and CDR2 FNYEAQ. The V and J ends lost 5 bases and 5 bases respectively, with 10 bases between them. The CDR3 loop spans 12 amino acids. The CDR3 DNA reads as TGTGCCAGCAGCGGTATGGGTAACGAGCAGTACTTC. Protein product: CASSGMGNEQYF.

The V call is TRBV27, the J call TRBJ1-2; 8 bases are a match to TRBD1. V lost 3 bases to trimming and J lost 6 bases; unmatched junction nucleotides: 9. CDR1 and CDR2 from the germline V gene are MNHEY and SMNVEV (reference sequence). The CDR3 covers 15 residues. CDR3 sequence reads: CASSFSQGAQDGYTF. The CDR3 coding sequence is TGTGCCAGCAGTTTTTCCCAGGGGGCCCAGGATGGCTACACCTTC.

This clonotype was counted a few times. The J gene is TRBJ1-1, the V gene TRBV6-5, with TRBD1 matching 9 bases. Germline V gives CDR1 MNHEY, CDR2 SVGAGI. V lost 2 bases to trimming and J lost 2 bases; unmatched junction nucleotides: 0. The CDR3 spans 14 residues. CDR3 DNA sequence: TGTGCCAGCAGTTACACAGGGGGCAACACTGAAGCTTTCTTT. It yields the protein CASSYTGGNTEAFF.

V is TRBV7-9 and J is TRBJ2-7; TRBD2 matches 8 bases. V lost 3 bases, J lost 4 bases, and 5 bases stayed unmatched. Germline V CDR1 and CDR2: SEHNR, FQNEAQ (reference sequence). The CDR3 runs to 14 residues. CDR3 nucleotide sequence: TGTGCCAGCAGCTTTTCGGGGGGGCAATACGAGCAGTACTTC. This encodes CASSFSGGQYEQYF.

The rearrangement joins TRBV7-6 to TRBJ2-3; 16 bases are shared with TRBD2. V gave up 5 bases and J gave up 4 bases; unmatched junction bases: 12. In germline, CDR1 is SGHVS, CDR2 FNYEAQ. This CDR3 is 19 amino acids long. CDR3 DNA sequence: TGTGCCAGCAGCCTCCGTCCCGGGACTAGCGGGGGGGCCGCAGATACGCAGTATTTT. Its protein product is CASSLRPGTSGGAADTQYF. The variable domain in full, with the rest retrieved from reference TRBV7-6 and TRBJ2-3, is GAGVSQSPRYKVTKRGQDVALRCDPISGHVSLYWYRQALGQGPEFLTYFNYEAQQDKSGLPNDRFSAERPEGSISTLTIQRTEQRDSAMYRCASSLRPGTSGGAADTQYFGPGTRLTVL.

This chain links TRBV7-6 with TRBJ1-3, with D uncertain. V shed 0 bases and J shed 0 bases, with 3 bases lying between them. The CDR3 loop spans 14 amino acids. Per the germline V gene, CDR1 is SGHVS and CDR2 is FNYEAQ. In DNA, the CDR3 is TGTGCCAGCAGCTTAGCCCGCTCTGGAAACACCATATATTTT. It codes for CASSLARSGNTIYF.

V gene TRBV5-1 combines with J gene TRBJ2-7, with unresolved D. Germline-derived CDR1 and CDR2 are SGHRS and YFSETQ. CDR3 length: 11 residues. Trimming removed 4 bases at V and 1 base at J, with 3 bases between. The CDR3: CASSQSYEQYF. CDR3 DNA: TGCGCCAGCAGCCAATCCTACGAGCAGTACTTC. Full variable domain (outside the CDR3, taken from reference TRBV5-1 and TRBJ2-7): KAGVTQTPRYLIKTRGQQVTLSCSPISGHRSVSWYQQTPGQGLQFLFEYFSETQRNKGNFPGRFSGRQFSNSRSEMNVSTLELGDSALYLCASSQSYEQYFGPGTRLTVT.

Only a few counts were recorded for this clonotype. The genes are TRBV7-8 and TRBJ2-1, with 10 positions matching TRBD2. CDR1 and CDR2 from the germline V gene are SGHVS and FQNEAQ. CDR3 length equals 18 residues. The V segment lost 5 bases and the J segment 4 bases; nucleotides outside the gene matches: 14. CDR3: CASSATLLAGGLYNEQFF. The CDR3 nucleotides read TGTGCCAGCAGCGCCACCCTTTTAGCGGGGGGACTTTACAATGAGCAGTTCTTC. Combining the CDR3 with reference TRBV7-8 and TRBJ2-1 gives the whole variable domain GAGVSQSPRYKVAKRGQDVALRCDPISGHVSLFWYQQALGQGPEFLTYFQNEAQLDKSGLPSDRFFAERPEGSVSTLKIQRTQQEDSAVYLCASSATLLAGGLYNEQFFGPGTRLTVL.

This rearrangement joins TRBV6-1 to TRBJ1-6; TRBD1 is a possible D gene (6 bases). V lost 6 bases and J lost 16, with 16 bases in between. Germline assignment: CDR1 MNHNS and CDR2 SASEGT. This CDR3 has 12 amino acids. CDR3 sequence (DNA): TGTGCCAGCAGAAGGGGGGAAATTGATCTCCACTTT. It translates to CASRRGEIDLHF.

This clonotype came up a few times. The V gene is TRBV7-8, the J gene TRBJ2-1; D might be TRBD1 or TRBD2, each matching 6 bases. The CDR3 has 12 residues. With 5 bases removed from V and 14 bases from J, the gap between germline ends came to 16 bases. The germline V gene encodes CDR1 SGHVS and CDR2 FQNEAQ. CDR3 in amino acids: CASSRGARGEFF. CDR3 sequence (DNA): TGTGCCAGCAGCCGAGGGGCTAGGGGGGAGTTCTTC.

The V call is TRBV20-1, the J call TRBJ2-7; 10 nucleotides agree with TRBD2. This CDR3 region has 16 residues. Germline-derived CDR1 and CDR2 are DFQATT and SNEGSKA (reference sequence). J gave up 4 bases and V 0 bases, and 9 bases lay outside the gene matches. DNA of the CDR3: TGCAGTGCTAGAGATCGGGGGCCAGCGGGAGGGTACGAGCAGTACTTC. It codes for CSARDRGPAGGYEQYF.

The gene calls are TRBV13 and TRBJ2-7; a weak D match, TRBD2 (6 bases). Looked up from germline, CDR1 is PRHDT and CDR2 is FYEKMQ (reference sequence). V was pared by 0 bases and J by 6 bases, with 15 bases between. This CDR3 is built from 15 residues. The CDR3 DNA sequence: TGTGCCAGCAGCTTAGGGGGGTACGGGGGTTCCGAGCAGTACTTC. This encodes CASSLGGYGGSEQYF.

The gene calls are TRBV7-9 and TRBJ2-5; the D gene is possibly TRBD2 (6 bases). The germline V gene has CDR1 SEHNR and CDR2 FQNEAQ (reference sequence). Trimming left V 5 bases short and J 3 bases short, with 10 bases between. The CDR3 totals 13 residues. The CDR3, as DNA: TGTGCCAGCAGCACGGACTATAAAGAGACCCAGTACTTC. Protein product: CASSTDYKETQYF. Supplemented by reference TRBV7-9 and TRBJ2-5, the full variable domain reads DTGVSQNPRHKITKRGQNVTFRCDPISEHNRLYWYRQTLGQGPEFLTYFQNEAQLEKSRLLSDRFSAERPKGSFSTLEIQRTEQGDSAMYLCASSTDYKETQYFGPGTRLLVL.

This clonotype was picked up one time. This chain links TRBV12-5 with TRBJ2-1, with D perhaps assigned TRBD1 or TRBD2 (6 bases each). Germline CDR1 reads LGHNT; CDR2 reads FRNRAP. Trimming left V 5 bases short and J 3 bases short, with 8 bases between. This CDR3 contains 13 residues. This CDR3 reads CASGAGHYNEQFF. The CDR3 nucleotides are TGTGCTAGTGGTGCGGGACACTACAATGAGCAGTTCTTC.

V and J are TRBV28 and TRBJ2-7; 12 nucleotides agree with TRBD2. The CDR3 covers 15 residues. The junction had 7 bases not matched to a gene; V was cut back by 4 bases and J by 6 bases. Germline CDR1 reads MDHEN; CDR2 reads SYDVKM. The CDR3 DNA reads TGTGCCAGCAGTTCCCGACTAGCGGGAGTCATCGAGCAGTACTTC. Translated: CASSSRLAGVIEQYF.

The chain links TRBV7-9 to TRBJ2-7, with TRBD2 matching 8 bases. V lost 5 bases and J lost 0; bases outside the gene matches: 9. Germline V gene lookup returns CDR1 SEHNR and CDR2 FQNEAQ (reference sequence). CDR3 length equals 16 residues. CDR3 DNA: TGTGCCAGCAGCCCCCCGGGGGGGTATAGCTCCTACGAGCAGTACTTC. It yields the protein CASSPPGGYSSYEQYF.